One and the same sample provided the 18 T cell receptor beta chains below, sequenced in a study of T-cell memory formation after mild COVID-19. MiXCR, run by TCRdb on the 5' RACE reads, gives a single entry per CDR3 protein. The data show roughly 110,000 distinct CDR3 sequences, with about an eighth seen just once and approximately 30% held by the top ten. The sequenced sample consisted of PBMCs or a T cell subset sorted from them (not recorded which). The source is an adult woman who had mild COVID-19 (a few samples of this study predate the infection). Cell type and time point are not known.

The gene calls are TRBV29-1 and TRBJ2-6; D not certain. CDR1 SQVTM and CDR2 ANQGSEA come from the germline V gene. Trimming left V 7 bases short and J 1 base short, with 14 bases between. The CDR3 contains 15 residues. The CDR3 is CSALPSSSGANVLTF. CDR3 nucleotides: TGCAGCGCGTTACCGTCCTCTTCTGGGGCCAACGTCCTGACTTTC.

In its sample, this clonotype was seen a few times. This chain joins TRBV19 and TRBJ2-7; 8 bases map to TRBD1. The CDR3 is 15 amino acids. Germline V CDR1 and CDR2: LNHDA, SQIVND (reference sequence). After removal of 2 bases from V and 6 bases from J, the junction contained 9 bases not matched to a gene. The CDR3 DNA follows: TGTGCCAGTAGTATACTGCAGGGGACAGGTGGCGAGCAGTACTTC. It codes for CASSILQGTGGEQYF.

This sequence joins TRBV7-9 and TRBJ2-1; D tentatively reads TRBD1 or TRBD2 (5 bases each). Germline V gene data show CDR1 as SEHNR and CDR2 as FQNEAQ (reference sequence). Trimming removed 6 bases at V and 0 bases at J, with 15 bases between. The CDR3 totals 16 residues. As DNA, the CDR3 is TGTGCCAGCAGTCCCGGGACGGGGCGCTCCTACAATGAGCAGTTCTTC. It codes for CASSPGTGRSYNEQFF.

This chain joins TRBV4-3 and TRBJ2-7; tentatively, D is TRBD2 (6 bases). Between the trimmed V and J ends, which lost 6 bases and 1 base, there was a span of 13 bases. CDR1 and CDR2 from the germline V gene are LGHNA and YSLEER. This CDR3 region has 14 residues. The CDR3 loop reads CASSAGRISYEQYF. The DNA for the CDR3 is TGCGCCAGCAGTGCGGGACGGATATCCTACGAGCAGTACTTC.

CDR3 bases: TGTGCCAGCAGTGAAGCCCTTGACAGGGGCGGCTACACCTTC. Its translation is CASSEALDRGGYTF. The V and J genes are TRBV6-1 and TRBJ1-2; 8 bases line up with TRBD1. This CDR3 comprises 14 residues. Trimming took 0 bases from V and 8 from J; bases not matched to a gene: 5. From germline, CDR1 is MNHNS and CDR2 SASEGT.

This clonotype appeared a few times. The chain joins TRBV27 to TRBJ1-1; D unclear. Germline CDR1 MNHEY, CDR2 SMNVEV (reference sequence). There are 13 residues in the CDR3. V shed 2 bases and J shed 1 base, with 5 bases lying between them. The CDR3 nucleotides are TGTGCCAGCAGTTTAAACAGGAACACTGAAGCTTTCTTT. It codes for CASSLNRNTEAFF.

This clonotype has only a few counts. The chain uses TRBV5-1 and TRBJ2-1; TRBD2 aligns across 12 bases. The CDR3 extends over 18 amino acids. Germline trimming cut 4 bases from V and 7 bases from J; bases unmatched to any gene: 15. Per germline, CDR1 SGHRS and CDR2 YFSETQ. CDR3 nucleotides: TGCGCCAGCAGCGGACGAGGACTAGCGGGATCCCGGGGGAATGAGCAGTTCTTC. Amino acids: CASSGRGLAGSRGNEQFF.

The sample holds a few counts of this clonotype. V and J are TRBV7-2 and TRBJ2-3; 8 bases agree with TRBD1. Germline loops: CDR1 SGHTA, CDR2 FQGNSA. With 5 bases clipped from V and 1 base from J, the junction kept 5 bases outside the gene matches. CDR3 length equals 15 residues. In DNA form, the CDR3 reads TGTGCCAGCAGCCCTCGGACAGGGCGCACAGATACGCAGTATTTT. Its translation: CASSPRTGRTDTQYF.

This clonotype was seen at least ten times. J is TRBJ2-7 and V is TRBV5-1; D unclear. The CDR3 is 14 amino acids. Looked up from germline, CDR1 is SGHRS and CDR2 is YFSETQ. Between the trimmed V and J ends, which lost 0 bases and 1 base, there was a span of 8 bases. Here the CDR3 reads CASSLEDSSYEQYF. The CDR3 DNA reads TGCGCCAGCAGCTTGGAGGATTCTTCCTACGAGCAGTACTTC. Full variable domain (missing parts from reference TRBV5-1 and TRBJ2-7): KAGVTQTPRYLIKTRGQQVTLSCSPISGHRSVSWYQQTPGQGLQFLFEYFSETQRNKGNFPGRFSGRQFSNSRSEMNVSTLELGDSALYLCASSLEDSSYEQYFGPGTRLTVT.

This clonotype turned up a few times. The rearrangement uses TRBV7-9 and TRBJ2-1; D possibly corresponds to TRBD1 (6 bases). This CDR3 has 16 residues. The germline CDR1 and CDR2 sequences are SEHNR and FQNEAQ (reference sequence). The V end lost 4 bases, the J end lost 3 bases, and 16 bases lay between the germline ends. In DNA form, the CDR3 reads TGTGCCAGCAGCTCAACCGGGACAAAGGACTACAATGAGCAGTTCTTC. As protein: CASSSTGTKDYNEQFF.

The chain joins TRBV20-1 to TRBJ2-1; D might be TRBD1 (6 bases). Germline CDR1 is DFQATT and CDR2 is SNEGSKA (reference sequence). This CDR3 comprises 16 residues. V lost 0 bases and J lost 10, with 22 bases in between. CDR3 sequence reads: CSARDQGSRLLREQFF. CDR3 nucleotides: TGCAGTGCTAGAGATCAGGGGTCCCGCCTCTTAAGGGAGCAGTTCTTC.

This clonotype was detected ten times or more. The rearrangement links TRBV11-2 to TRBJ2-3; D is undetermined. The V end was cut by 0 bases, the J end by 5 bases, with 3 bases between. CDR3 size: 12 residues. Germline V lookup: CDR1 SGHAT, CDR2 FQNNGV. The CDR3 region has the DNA TGTGCCAGCAGCTTAGATGGAGATACGCAGTATTTT. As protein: CASSLDGDTQYF.

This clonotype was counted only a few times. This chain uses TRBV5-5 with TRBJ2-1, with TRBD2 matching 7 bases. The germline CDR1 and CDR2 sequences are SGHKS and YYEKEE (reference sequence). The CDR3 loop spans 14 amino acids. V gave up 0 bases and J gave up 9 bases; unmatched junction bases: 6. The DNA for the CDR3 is TGTGCCAGCAGCTTGGCTTGGGGGGGAGGTGAGCAGTTCTTC. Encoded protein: CASSLAWGGGEQFF.

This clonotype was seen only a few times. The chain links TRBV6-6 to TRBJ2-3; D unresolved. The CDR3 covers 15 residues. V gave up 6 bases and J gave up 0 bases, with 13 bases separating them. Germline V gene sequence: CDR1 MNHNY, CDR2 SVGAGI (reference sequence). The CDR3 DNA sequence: TGTGCCAGCAGCCGTTCGATTGGGAGCACAGATACGCAGTATTTT. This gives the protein CASSRSIGSTDTQYF.

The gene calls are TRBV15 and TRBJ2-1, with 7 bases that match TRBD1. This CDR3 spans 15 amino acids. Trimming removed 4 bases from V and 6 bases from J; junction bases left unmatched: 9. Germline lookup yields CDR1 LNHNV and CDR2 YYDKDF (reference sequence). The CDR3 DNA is TGTGCCACCAGCAAAAAGACAGGGATCCGCAATGAGCAGTTCTTC. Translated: CATSKKTGIRNEQFF. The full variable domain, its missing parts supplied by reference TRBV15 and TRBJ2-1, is DAMVIQNPRYQVTQFGKPVTLSCSQTLNHNVMYWYQQKSSQAPKLLFHYYDKDFNNEADTPDNFQSRRPNTSFCFLDIRSPGLGDTAMYLCATSKKTGIRNEQFFGPGTRLTVL.

The CDR3 sequence is CASSQDRENSNQPQHF. The CDR3 DNA reads as TGTGCCAGCAGCCAAGATCGCGAAAATAGCAATCAGCCCCAGCATTTT. The chain is built from TRBV4-2 and TRBJ1-5; D unclear. The CDR3 totals 16 residues. V was pared by 0 bases and J by 0 bases, with 9 bases between. Germline V gene data show CDR1 as LGHNA and CDR2 as YNFKEQ.

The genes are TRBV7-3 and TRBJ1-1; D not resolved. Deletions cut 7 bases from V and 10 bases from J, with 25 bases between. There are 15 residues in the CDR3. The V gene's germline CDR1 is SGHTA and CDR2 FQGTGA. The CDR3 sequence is CASITAEGFRLLAFF. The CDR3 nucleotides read TGTGCCAGCATCACTGCGGAGGGTTTTAGATTGTTAGCTTTCTTT.

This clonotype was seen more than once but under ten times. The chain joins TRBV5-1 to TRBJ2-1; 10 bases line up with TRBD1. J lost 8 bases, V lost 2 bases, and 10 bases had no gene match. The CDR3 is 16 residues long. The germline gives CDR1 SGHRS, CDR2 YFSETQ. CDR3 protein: CASSLAGTGAIDEQFF. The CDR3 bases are TGCGCCAGCAGCTTAGCCGGGACAGGGGCTATAGATGAGCAGTTCTTC. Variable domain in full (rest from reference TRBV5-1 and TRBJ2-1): KAGVTQTPRYLIKTRGQQVTLSCSPISGHRSVSWYQQTPGQGLQFLFEYFSETQRNKGNFPGRFSGRQFSNSRSEMNVSTLELGDSALYLCASSLAGTGAIDEQFFGPGTRLTVL.